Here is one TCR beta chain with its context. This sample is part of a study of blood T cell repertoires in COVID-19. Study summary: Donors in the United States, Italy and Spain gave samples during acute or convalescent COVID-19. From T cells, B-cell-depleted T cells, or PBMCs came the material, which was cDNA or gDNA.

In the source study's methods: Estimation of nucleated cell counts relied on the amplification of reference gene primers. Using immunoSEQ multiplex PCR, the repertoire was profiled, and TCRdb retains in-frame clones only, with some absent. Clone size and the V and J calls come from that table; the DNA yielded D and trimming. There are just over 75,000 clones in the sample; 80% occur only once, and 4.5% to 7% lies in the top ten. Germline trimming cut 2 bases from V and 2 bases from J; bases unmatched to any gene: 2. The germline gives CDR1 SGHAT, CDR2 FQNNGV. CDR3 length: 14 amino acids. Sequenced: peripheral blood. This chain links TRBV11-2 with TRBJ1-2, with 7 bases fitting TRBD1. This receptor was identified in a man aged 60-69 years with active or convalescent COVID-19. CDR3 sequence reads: CASSLTDRNYGYTF. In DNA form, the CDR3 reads TGTGCCAGCAGCTTAACGGACAGGAACTATGGCTACACCTTC.